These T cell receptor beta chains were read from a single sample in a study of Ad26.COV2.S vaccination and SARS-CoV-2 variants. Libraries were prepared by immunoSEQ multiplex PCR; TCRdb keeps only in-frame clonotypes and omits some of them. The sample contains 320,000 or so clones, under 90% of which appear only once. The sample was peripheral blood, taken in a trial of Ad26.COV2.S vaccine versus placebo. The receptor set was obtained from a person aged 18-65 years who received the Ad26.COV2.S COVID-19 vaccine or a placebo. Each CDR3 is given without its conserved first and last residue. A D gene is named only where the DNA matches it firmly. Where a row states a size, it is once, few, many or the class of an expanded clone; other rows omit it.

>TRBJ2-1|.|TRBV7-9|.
ASSSRGHNEQF
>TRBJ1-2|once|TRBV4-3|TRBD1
ASSQVLNAGGNYGYT
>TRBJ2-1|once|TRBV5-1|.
ASSLLMGRTNEQF
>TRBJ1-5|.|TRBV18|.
ASSPSGGAQQPQH
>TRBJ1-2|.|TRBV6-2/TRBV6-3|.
ASSWDRIYGYT
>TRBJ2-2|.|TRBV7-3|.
ASSLDGKGNTGELF
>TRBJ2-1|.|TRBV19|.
ASRTGFLGIEQF
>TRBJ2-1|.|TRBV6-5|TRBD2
ASSFSGGVYEQF
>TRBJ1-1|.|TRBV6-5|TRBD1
ASSHRGSNTEAF
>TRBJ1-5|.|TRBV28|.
ASSLFWGQPQH
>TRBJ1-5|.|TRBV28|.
ASSLEVGDQPQH
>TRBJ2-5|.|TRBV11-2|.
ASSLDHGSGETQY
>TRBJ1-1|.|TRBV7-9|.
ASSSVLGVGSEAF
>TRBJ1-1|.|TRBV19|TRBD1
ASNNRGRPGLAEAF
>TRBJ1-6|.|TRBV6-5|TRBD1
ASSWTGRNSPLH
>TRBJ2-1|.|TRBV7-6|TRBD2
ASSFTLTSGRANEQF
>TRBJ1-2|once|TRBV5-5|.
ASSLATFGYT
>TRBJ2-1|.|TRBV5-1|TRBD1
ASRRQGTSYNEQF
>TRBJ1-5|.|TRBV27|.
ASSFGVNQPQH
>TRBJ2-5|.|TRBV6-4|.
ASSDSLTSLGETQY
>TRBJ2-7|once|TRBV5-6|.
ASSLVVYGGSYEQY
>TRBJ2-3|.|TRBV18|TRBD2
ASSPPPGGPGTQY
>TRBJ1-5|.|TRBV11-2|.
ASSLGVEGLASNQPQH
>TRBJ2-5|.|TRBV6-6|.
ASSYGQLQETQY
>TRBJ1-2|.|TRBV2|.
ASSGGVGYT
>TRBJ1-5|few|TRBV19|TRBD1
ASSIGYRGPNQPQH
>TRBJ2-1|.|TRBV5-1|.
ASTDSISYNEQF
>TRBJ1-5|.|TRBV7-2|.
ASSLDSNQPQH
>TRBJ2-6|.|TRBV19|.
ASSIVGRTTSGANVLT
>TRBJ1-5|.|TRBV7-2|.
ASSAIPINQPQH
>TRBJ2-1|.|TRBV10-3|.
AISESTTYNEQF
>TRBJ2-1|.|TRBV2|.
ASSQTNEQF
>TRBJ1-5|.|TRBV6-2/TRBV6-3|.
ASSYSSFGRQPQH